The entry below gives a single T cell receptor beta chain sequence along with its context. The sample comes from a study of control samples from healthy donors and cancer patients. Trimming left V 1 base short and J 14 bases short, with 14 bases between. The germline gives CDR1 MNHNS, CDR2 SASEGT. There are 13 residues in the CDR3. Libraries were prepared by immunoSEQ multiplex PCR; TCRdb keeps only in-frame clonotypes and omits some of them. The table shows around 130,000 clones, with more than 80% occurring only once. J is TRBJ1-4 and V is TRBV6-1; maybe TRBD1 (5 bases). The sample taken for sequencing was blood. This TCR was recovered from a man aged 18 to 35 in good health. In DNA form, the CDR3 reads TGTGCCAGCAGTGAAGAGAGGGACCAACGTCTGTTTTTT. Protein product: CASSEERDQRLFF.